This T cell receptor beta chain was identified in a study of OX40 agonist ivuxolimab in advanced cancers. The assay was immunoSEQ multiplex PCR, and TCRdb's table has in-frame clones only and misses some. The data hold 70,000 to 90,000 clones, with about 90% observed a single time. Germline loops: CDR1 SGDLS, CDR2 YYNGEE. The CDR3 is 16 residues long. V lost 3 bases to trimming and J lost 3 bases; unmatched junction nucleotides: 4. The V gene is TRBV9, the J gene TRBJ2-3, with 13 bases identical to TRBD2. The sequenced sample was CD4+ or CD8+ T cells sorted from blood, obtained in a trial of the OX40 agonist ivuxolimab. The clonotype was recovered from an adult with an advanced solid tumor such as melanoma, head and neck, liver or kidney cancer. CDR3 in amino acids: CASSEGTSGITDTQYF. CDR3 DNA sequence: TGTGCCAGCAGCGAGGGGACTAGCGGGATTACAGATACGCAGTATTTT.